This passage covers 31 T cell receptor beta chains from one sample sequenced in a study of T cells expressing NK-cell markers. For each CDR3 protein, TCRdb gives one entry from its re-call of the 5' RACE reads, without DNA. This table holds 200,000 to 300,000 distinct CDR3 sequences. Sequences were obtained from blood T cells: a sorted CD56 or NKG2C T cell subset, CD4+ or CD8+ T cells, or bulk PBMC T cells (not recorded which). All receptors come from a man younger than 30 in good health.

The chain uses TRBV20-1 and TRBJ2-3; TCRdb returns TRBD2, unconfirmable since there is no DNA. The CDR3 is 12 amino acids. Per germline, CDR1 DFQATT and CDR2 SNEGSKA (reference sequence). This CDR3 is CSAGGDTDTQYF.

The chain has TRBV29-1 and TRBJ1-1; TCRdb gives TRBD1 as the D gene, but with no DNA this cannot be confirmed. The CDR3 extends over 12 amino acids. Germline V gene lookup returns CDR1 SQVTM and CDR2 ANQGSEA. The CDR3 protein is CSVEGAGGEAFF.

This chain uses TRBV20-1 with TRBJ2-7; TCRdb proposes TRBD2, but this gene call is untestable without DNA. This CDR3 spans 14 amino acids. Germline V gene lookup returns CDR1 DFQATT and CDR2 SNEGSKA (reference sequence). The chain's CDR3 is CSARGLARSYEQYF.

The V gene is TRBV6-1, the J gene TRBJ2-1; the D call from TCRdb, TRBD2, cannot be confirmed without DNA. This CDR3 region has 14 residues. The germline gives CDR1 MNHNS, CDR2 SASEGT. The chain's CDR3 is CATQTSAYYNEQFF.

This rearrangement joins TRBV27 to TRBJ2-1; the TCRdb call, TRBD2, lacks DNA for checking. CDR3 length: 15 amino acids. Germline V CDR1 and CDR2: MNHEY, SMNVEV (reference sequence). The CDR3 region is CASIKAGVGKNEQFF.

The chain joins TRBV28 to TRBJ2-7; the TRBD1 assignment by TCRdb is unverifiable without DNA. CDR3 length: 15 amino acids. CDR1 MDHEN and CDR2 SYDVKM come from the germline V gene. CDR3 loop: CASTAGAGGSYEQYF.

V and J are TRBV20-1 and TRBJ1-1. The germline V gene has CDR1 DFQATT and CDR2 SNEGSKA (reference sequence). The CDR3 extends over 14 amino acids. The CDR3 reads CSADPDPQGTEAFF.

The chain links TRBV19 to TRBJ2-1. Germline values: CDR1 LNHDA, CDR2 SQIVND (reference sequence). CDR3 length equals 13 residues. The CDR3 is CASSFVNPNEQFF.

The chain combines TRBV12-3 or TRBV12-4 with TRBJ2-1; TCRdb outputs TRBD1, but without DNA this stays unchecked. The CDR3 sequence is 12 residues long. The CDR3 spells CASRVSRQRQFF.

CDR3 protein: CASSSPGASVIYNEQFF. This chain uses TRBV12-3 or TRBV12-4 with TRBJ2-1; no DNA is available, so the TRBD2 call from TCRdb remains unchecked. The CDR3 has 17 amino acids.

This chain uses TRBV7-2 with TRBJ2-1; the TCRdb D gene call, TRBD1, has no DNA to confirm it. This CDR3 has 15 residues. CDR1 and CDR2 from the germline V gene are SGHTA and FQGNSA. The CDR3 region is CASSSGGFNHNEQFF.

This chain uses TRBV20-1 with TRBJ1-6. The CDR3 loop spans 14 amino acids. Germline loops: CDR1 DFQATT, CDR2 SNEGSKA (reference sequence). CDR3 protein: CSASPATARSPLHF.

CDR3 in amino acids: CASSSGVNTGELFF. The chain employs TRBV19 and TRBJ2-2; TCRdb names TRBD1, which stays unverified in the absence of DNA. The CDR3 runs 14 residues. The germline gives CDR1 LNHDA, CDR2 SQIVND (reference sequence).

The chain has TRBV7-7 and TRBJ2-5; the D gene TCRdb calls, TRBD1, cannot be checked with no DNA. The length of the CDR3 is 14 residues. CDR1 and CDR2 (germline): SSHAT, FNYEAQ (reference sequence). CDR3: CASSSAPGEETQYF.

The J gene is TRBJ1-1, the V gene TRBV6-1; TCRdb gives TRBD1 as the D gene, but with no DNA this cannot be confirmed. The CDR3 length is 14 residues. Germline loops: CDR1 MNHNS, CDR2 SASEGT. The CDR3 protein is CASIPGGRDTEAFF.

This chain's CDR3 is CASSKLAGGPLSYNEQFF. V and J are TRBV6-1 and TRBJ2-1; as DNA is missing, the TRBD2 call by TCRdb cannot be tested. In germline, CDR1 is MNHNS, CDR2 SASEGT. This CDR3 is built from 18 residues.

This rearrangement joins TRBV6-1 to TRBJ1-1; TCRdb reports TRBD1, a call that lacks DNA to check it against. This CDR3 is built from 14 residues. CDR1 is MNHNS, CDR2 SASEGT, per germline. CDR3 sequence reads: CASSPQGVNTEAFF.

The chain employs TRBV2 and TRBJ2-1; TCRdb's D call, TRBD2, is unchecked because there is no DNA. This CDR3 spans 14 amino acids. CDR1 and CDR2 (germline): SNHLY, FYNNEI. The CDR3 loop is CASRGTSGGNEQFF.

The chain joins TRBV12-3 or TRBV12-4 to TRBJ2-3. The CDR3 is 13 amino acids. The CDR3: CASSSSITDTQYF.

V is TRBV5-5 and J is TRBJ2-7; TCRdb calls TRBD1, which cannot be checked without DNA. The germline V gene has CDR1 SGHKS and CDR2 YYEKEE (reference sequence). This CDR3 has 15 amino acids. CDR3 in amino acids: CASSRARQDGHEQYF.

This chain joins TRBV11-2 and TRBJ2-1; the D gene TCRdb calls, TRBD2, cannot be checked with no DNA. This CDR3 spans 17 amino acids. Germline CDR1 is SGHAT and CDR2 is FQNNGV. The CDR3 here is CASSLGGLGETYNEQFF.

V usage is TRBV4-2 and J usage is TRBJ1-2. Germline assignment: CDR1 LGHNA and CDR2 YNFKEQ. CDR3 length: 13 amino acids. CDR3: CASRLASNYGYTF.

The chain links TRBV20-1 to TRBJ1-1; TCRdb's D call, TRBD1, is unchecked because there is no DNA. Germline assignment: CDR1 DFQATT and CDR2 SNEGSKA (reference sequence). The CDR3 spans 13 residues. The chain's CDR3 is CSARLDRATEAFF.

The chain is built from TRBV30 and TRBJ2-3; with no DNA, the TCRdb D assignment of TRBD2 cannot be verified. Germline CDR1 is GTSNPN and CDR2 is SVGIG (reference sequence). The CDR3 spans 15 residues. CDR3 amino acids: CAWSNGLAFTDTQYF.

The rearrangement uses TRBV15 and TRBJ1-6; there is no DNA to check the TCRdb D call of TRBD1. In germline, CDR1 is LNHNV, CDR2 YYDKDF (reference sequence). This CDR3 spans 14 amino acids. The CDR3 spells CATRPGDQGSPLHF.

The chain uses TRBV18 and TRBJ2-1. The germline V gene has CDR1 KGHSH and CDR2 LQKENI. The CDR3 sequence is 12 residues long. CDR3 residues: CASSPPNGEQFF.

The chain employs TRBV15 and TRBJ1-5. Looked up from germline, CDR1 is LNHNV and CDR2 is YYDKDF (reference sequence). CDR3 length: 12 amino acids. The CDR3 loop is CATSIPNQPQHF.

The chain employs TRBV29-1 and TRBJ2-7; absent DNA, TCRdb's TRBD1 call cannot be checked. CDR1 is SQVTM, CDR2 ANQGSEA, per germline. This CDR3 region has 13 residues. The CDR3: CSIRTGVVHEQYF.

This chain joins TRBV5-1 and TRBJ2-5. Germline values: CDR1 SGHRS, CDR2 YFSETQ. The CDR3 is made up of 13 amino acids. CDR3 loop: CASSTWDQETQYF.

The chain carries TRBV30 and TRBJ1-5; TCRdb's D call, TRBD1, is unchecked because there is no DNA. In germline, CDR1 is GTSNPN, CDR2 SVGIG (reference sequence). CDR3 length equals 13 residues. The CDR3 here is CAWSALGTGPQHF.

This chain uses TRBV19 with TRBJ2-7; TCRdb returns TRBD1, unconfirmable since there is no DNA. The length of the CDR3 is 13 residues. Germline values: CDR1 LNHDA, CDR2 SQIVND (reference sequence). The CDR3 protein is CASSSPAADEQYF.